Below, one TCR beta chain is given with its context. Antigen unknown. Assay used: immunoSEQ multiplex PCR; TCRdb lists only in-frame clones, some missing. The data show about 100,000 clones, with around 90% seen just once and more than 1.5% held by the top ten. The CDR3 has 15 amino acids. Trimming took off 3 bases at V and 7 bases at J, with 18 bases between the two ends. CDR1 and CDR2 (germline): ENHRY, SYGVKD. These data are taken from a study of T cell responses to AZD1222 COVID-19 vaccine. Regarding the study as a whole: At baseline, seropositivity was found in only 5 to 7 AZD1222 recipients.

The sample consisted of peripheral blood, taken on day 0 of AZD1222 vaccination. The gene calls are TRBV10-3 and TRBJ1-2; a weak D match, TRBD1 (6 bases). The clonotype was recovered from an adult in good health. The CDR3 loop is CAISDPDRNNGGYTF. The CDR3 DNA sequence: TGTGCCATCAGTGACCCAGACAGGAATAATGGTGGCTACACCTTC.